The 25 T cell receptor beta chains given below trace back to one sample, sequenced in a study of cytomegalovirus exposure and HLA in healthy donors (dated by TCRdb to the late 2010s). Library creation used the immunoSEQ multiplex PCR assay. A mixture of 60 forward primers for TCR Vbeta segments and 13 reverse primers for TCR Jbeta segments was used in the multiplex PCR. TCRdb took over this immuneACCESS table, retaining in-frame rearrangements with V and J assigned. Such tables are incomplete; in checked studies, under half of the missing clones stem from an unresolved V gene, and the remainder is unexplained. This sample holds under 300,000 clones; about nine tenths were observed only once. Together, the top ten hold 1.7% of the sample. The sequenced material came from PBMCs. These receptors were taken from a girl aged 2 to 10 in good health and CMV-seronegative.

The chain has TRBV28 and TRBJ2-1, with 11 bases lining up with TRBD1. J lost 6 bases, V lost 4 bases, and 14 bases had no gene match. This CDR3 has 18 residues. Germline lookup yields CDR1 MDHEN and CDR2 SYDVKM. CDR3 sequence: CASSSGQGVSGGVNEQFF. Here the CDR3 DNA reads TGTGCCAGCAGTTCGGGACAGGGGGTGAGCGGGGGCGTCAATGAGCAGTTCTTC.

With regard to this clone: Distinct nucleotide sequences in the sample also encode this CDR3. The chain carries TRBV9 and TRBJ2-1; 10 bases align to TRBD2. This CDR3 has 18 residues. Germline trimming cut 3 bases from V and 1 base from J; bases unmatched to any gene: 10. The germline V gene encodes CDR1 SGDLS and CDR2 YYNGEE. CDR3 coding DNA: TGTGCCAGCAGCGGGGGGCTAGCGGGGGCCTCATCCTACAATGAGCAGTTCTTC. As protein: CASSGGLAGASSYNEQFF.

As DNA, the CDR3 is TGTGCCAGCGGTACAGGTCTCTACGAGCAGTACTTC. This gives the protein CASGTGLYEQYF. This chain joins TRBV27 and TRBJ2-7; tentatively, D is TRBD1 (5 bases). Trimming pared 8 bases from V and 3 bases from J, leaving 11 bases between. The CDR3 totals 12 residues. CDR1 and CDR2 (germline): MNHEY, SMNVEV (reference sequence).

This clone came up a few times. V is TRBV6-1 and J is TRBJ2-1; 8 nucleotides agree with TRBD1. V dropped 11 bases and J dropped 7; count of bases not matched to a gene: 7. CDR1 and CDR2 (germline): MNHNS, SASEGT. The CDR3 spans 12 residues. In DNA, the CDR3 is TGTGCCGCCACAGGGGGATGGAATGAGCAGTTCTTC. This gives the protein CAATGGWNEQFF.

DNA of the CDR3: TGTGCCAGCAGCCTCGACAGCTCCTACAATGAGCAGTTCTTC. Protein sequence: CASSLDSSYNEQFF. This rearrangement joins TRBV7-9 to TRBJ2-1; possible D gene TRBD1, 5 bases. Germline CDR1 SEHNR, CDR2 FQNEAQ (reference sequence). Trimming cost V 5 bases and J 0 bases, with 8 bases left between them. The CDR3 extends over 14 amino acids. The full variable domain, rest sourced from reference TRBV7-9 and TRBJ2-1, is DTGVSQNPRHKITKRGQNVTFRCDPISEHNRLYWYRQTLGQGPEFLTYFQNEAQLEKSRLLSDRFSAERPKGSFSTLEIQRTEQGDSAMYLCASSLDSSYNEQFFGPGTRLTVL.

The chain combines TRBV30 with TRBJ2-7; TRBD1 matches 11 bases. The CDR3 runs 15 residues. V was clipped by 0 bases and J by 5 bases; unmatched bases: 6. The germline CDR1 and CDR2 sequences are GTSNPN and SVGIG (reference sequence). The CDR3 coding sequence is TGTGCCTGGAGTGTACAGGGACAGGGGGGCCACGAGCAGTACTTC. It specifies CAWSVQGQGGHEQYF.

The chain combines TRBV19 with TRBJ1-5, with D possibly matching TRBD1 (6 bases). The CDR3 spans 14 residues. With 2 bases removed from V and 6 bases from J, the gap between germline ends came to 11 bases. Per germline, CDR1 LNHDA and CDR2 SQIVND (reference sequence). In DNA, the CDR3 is TGTGCCAGTAGTATATACAGGGCAGCTCAGCCCCAGCATTTT. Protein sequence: CASSIYRAAQPQHF.

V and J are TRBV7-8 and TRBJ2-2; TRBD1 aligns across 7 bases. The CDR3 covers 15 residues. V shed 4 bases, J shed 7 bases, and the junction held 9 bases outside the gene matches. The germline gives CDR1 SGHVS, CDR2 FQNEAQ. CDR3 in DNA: TGTGCCAGCAGCTCCGGGTCTACAGGGGTCGGGGAGCTGTTTTTT. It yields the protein CASSSGSTGVGELFF.

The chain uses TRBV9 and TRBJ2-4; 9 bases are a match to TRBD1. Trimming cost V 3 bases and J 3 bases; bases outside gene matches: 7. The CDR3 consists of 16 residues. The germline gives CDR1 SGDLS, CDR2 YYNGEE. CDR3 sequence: CASSGQGGDGKNIQYF. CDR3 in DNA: TGTGCCAGCAGCGGACAGGGGGGGGATGGCAAAAACATTCAGTACTTC.

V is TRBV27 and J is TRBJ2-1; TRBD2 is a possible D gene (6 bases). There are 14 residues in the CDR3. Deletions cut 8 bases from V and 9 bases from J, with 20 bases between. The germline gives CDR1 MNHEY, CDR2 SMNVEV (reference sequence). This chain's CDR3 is CASRPGGSLGEQFF. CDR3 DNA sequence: TGTGCCAGCCGCCCCGGGGGATCCCTTGGTGAGCAGTTCTTC.

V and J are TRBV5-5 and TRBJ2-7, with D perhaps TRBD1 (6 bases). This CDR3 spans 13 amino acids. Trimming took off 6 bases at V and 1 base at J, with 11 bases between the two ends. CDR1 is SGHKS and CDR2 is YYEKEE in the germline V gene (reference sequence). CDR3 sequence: CASKQGKSYEQYF. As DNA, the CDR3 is TGTGCCAGCAAACAGGGAAAGTCCTACGAGCAGTACTTC.

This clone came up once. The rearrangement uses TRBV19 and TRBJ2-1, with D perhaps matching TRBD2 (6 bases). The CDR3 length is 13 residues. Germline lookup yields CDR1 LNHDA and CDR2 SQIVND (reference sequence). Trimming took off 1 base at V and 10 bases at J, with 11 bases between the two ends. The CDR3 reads CASSIVGTEEQFF. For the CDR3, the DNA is TGTGCCAGTAGTATAGTCGGGACTGAAGAGCAGTTCTTC. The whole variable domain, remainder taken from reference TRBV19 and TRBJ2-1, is DGGITQSPKYLFRKEGQNVTLSCEQNLNHDAMYWYRQDPGQGLRLIYYSQIVNDFQKGDIAEGYSVSREKKESFPLTVTSAQKNPTAFYLCASSIVGTEEQFFGPGTRLTVL.

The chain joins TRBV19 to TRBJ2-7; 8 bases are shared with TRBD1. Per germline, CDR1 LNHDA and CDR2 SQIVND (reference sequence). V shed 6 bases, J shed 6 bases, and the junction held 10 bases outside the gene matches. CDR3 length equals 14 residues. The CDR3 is CASRPGGIVGEQYF. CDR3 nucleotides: TGTGCCAGTAGGCCAGGGGGCATTGTGGGCGAGCAGTACTTC.

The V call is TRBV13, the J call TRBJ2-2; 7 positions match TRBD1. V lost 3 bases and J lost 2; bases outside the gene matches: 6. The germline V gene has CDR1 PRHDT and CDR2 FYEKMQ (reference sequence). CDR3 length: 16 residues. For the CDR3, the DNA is TGTGCCAGCAGCTTTCCTACAGGGGCCAACACCGGGGAGCTGTTTTTT. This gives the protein CASSFPTGANTGELFF.

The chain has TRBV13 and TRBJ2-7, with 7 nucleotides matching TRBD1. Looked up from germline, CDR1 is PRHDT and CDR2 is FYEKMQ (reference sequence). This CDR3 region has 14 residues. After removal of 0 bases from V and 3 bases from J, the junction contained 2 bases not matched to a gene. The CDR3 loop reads CASSLGRQGYEQYF. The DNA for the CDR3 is TGTGCCAGCAGCTTAGGGAGACAGGGCTACGAGCAGTACTTC. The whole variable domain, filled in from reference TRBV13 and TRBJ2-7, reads AAGVIQSPRHLIKEKRETATLKCYPIPRHDTVYWYQQGPGQDPQFLISFYEKMQSDKGSIPDRFSAQQFSDYHSELNMSSLELGDSALYFCASSLGRQGYEQYFGPGTRLTVT.

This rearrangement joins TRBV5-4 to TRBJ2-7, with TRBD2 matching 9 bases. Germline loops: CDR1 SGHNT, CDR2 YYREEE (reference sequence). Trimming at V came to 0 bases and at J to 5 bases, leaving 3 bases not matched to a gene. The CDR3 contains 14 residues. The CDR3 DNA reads TGTGCCAGCAGCTTGGGGCTAGCGGGACACGAGCAGTACTTC. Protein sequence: CASSLGLAGHEQYF.

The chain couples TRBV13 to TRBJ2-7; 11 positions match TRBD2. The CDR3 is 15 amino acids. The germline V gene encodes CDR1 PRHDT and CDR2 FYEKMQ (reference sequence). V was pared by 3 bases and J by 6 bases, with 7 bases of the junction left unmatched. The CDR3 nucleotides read TGTGCCAGCAGCTTGGGGACGGGACTAGCGGTCGAGCAGTACTTC. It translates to CASSLGTGLAVEQYF.

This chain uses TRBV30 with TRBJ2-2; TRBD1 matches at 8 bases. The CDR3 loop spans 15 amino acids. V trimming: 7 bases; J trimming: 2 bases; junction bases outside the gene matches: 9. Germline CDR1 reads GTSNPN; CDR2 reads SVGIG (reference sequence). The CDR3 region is CALLQDRVNTGELFF. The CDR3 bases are TGTGCCTTGCTTCAGGACAGGGTAAACACCGGGGAGCTGTTTTTT.

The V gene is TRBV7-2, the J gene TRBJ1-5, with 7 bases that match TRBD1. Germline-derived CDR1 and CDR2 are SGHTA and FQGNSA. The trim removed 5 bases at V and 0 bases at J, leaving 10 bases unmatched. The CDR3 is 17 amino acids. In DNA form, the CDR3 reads TGTGCCAGCAGCCCTCTACAGGGGAATTATAGCAATCAGCCCCAGCATTTT. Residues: CASSPLQGNYSNQPQHF.

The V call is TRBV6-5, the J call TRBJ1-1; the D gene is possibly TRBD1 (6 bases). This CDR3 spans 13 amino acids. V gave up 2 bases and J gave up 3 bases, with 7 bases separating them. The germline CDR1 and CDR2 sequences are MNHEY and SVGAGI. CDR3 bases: TGTGCCAGCAGTTACAAGGGGGACACTGAAGCTTTCTTT. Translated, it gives CASSYKGDTEAFF.

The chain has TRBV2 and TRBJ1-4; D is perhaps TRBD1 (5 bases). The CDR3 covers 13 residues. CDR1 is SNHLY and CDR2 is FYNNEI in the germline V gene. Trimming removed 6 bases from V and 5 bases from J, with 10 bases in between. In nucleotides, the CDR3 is TGTGCCAGCAGCTACCGGACAAATGAAAAACTGTTTTTT. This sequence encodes CASSYRTNEKLFF.

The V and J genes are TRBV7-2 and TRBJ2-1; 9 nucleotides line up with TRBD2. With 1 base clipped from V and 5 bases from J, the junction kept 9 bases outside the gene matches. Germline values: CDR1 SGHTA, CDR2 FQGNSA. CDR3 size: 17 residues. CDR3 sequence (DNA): TGTGCCAGCAGCTTAGGACCCGGGACTAGCTACAACAATGAGCAGTTCTTC. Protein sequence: CASSLGPGTSYNNEQFF.

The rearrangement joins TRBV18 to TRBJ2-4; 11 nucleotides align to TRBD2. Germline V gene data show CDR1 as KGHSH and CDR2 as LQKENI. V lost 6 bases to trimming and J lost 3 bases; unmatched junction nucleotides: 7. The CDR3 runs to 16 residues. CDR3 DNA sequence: TGTGCCAGCTCTCAATTACTAGCGGGAGACAAAAACATTCAGTACTTC. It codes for CASSQLLAGDKNIQYF.

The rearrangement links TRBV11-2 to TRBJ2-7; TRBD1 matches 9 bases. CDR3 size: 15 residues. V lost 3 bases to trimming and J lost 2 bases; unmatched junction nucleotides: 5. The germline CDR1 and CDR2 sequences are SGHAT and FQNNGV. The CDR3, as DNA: TGTGCCAGCAGCTTCGGACAGGGGAGCGCCTACGAGCAGTACTTC. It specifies CASSFGQGSAYEQYF.

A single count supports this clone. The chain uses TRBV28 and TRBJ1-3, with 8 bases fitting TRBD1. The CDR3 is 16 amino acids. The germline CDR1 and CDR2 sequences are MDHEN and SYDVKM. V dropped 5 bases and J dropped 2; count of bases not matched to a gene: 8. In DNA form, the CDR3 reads TGTGCCAGCAGTGTTTTGGGACAGGACCCTGGAAACACCATATATTTT. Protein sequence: CASSVLGQDPGNTIYF.